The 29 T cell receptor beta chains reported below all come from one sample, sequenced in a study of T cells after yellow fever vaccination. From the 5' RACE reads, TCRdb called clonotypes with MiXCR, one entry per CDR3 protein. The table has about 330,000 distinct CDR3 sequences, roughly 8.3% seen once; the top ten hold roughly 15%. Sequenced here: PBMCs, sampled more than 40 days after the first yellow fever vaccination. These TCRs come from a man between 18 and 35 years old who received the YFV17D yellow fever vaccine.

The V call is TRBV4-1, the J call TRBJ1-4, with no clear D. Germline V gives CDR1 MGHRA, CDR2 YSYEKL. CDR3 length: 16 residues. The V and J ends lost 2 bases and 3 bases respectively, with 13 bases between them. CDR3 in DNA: TGCGCCAGCAGCCAAAACCTGGGCCGATCTAATGAAAAACTGTTTTTT. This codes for CASSQNLGRSNEKLFF.

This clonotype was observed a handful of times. CDR3 DNA sequence: TGTGCCAGCAGTTACGACAGGGGGTCCCAGCCCCAGCATTTT. Its protein product is CASSYDRGSQPQHF. The chain recombines TRBV6-5 with TRBJ1-5; 9 positions agree with TRBD1. V was clipped by 2 bases and J by 7 bases; unmatched bases: 3. Per germline, CDR1 MNHEY and CDR2 SVGAGI. The CDR3 is 14 amino acids.

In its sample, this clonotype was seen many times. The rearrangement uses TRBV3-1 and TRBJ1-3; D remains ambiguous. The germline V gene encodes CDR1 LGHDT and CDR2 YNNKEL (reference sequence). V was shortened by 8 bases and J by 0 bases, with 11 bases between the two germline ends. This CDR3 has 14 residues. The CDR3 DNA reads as TGTGCCAGCCGGCCGGCACACTCTGGAAACACCATATATTTT. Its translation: CASRPAHSGNTIYF.

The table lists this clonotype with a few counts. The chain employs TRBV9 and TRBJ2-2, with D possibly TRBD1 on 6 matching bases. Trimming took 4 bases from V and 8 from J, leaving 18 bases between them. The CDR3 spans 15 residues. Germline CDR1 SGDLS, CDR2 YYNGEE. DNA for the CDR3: TGTGCCAGCAGCCCCCCGGGACAACAGATAGGGGAGCTGTTTTTT. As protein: CASSPPGQQIGELFF.

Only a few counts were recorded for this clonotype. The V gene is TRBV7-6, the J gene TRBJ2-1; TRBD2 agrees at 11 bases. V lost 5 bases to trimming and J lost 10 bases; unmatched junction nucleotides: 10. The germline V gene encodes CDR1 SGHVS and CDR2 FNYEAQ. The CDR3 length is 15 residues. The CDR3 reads CASSIDSGGAREQFF. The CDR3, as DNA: TGTGCCAGCAGCATAGATAGCGGGGGGGCCAGGGAGCAGTTCTTC. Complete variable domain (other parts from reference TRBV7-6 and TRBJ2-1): GAGVSQSPRYKVTKRGQDVALRCDPISGHVSLYWYRQALGQGPEFLTYFNYEAQQDKSGLPNDRFSAERPEGSISTLTIQRTEQRDSAMYRCASSIDSGGAREQFFGPGTRLTVL.

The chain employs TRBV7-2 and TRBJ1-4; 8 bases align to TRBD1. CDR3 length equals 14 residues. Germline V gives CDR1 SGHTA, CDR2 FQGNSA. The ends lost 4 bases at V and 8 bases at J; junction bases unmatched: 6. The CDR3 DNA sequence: TGTGCCAGCAGCTCCCCGACAGGGGAAGAAAAACTGTTTTTT. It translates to CASSSPTGEEKLFF.

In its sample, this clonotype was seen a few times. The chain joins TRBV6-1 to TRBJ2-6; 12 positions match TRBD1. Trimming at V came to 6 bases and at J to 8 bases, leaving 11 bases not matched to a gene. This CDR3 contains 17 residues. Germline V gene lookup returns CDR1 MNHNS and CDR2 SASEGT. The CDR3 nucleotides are TGTGCCAGCAGCCGCCGGGACAGGGGGCCTGGTTCCAACGTCCTGACTTTC. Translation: CASSRRDRGPGSNVLTF.

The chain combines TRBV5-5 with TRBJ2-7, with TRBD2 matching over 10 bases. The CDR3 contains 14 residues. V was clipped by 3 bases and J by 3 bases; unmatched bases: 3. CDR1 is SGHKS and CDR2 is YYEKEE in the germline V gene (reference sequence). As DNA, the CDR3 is TGTGCCAGCAGCTCCACTAGCGGGGTCTACGAGCAGTACGTC. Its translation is CASSSTSGVYEQYV.

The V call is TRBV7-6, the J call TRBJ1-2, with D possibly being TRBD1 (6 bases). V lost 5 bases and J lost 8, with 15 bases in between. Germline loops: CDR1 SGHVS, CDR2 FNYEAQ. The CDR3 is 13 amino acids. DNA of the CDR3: TGTGCCAGCAGCCCCTATGGGGGGCAGGGCTACACCTTC. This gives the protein CASSPYGGQGYTF.

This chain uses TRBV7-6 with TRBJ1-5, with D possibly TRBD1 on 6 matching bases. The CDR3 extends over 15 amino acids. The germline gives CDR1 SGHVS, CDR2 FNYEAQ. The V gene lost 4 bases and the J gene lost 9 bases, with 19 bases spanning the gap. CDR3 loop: CASSSYQGPSWPQHF. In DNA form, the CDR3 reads TGTGCCAGCAGCTCTTATCAGGGGCCGTCATGGCCCCAGCATTTT. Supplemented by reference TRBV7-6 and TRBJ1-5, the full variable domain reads GAGVSQSPRYKVTKRGQDVALRCDPISGHVSLYWYRQALGQGPEFLTYFNYEAQQDKSGLPNDRFSAERPEGSISTLTIQRTEQRDSAMYRCASSSYQGPSWPQHFGDGTRLSIL.

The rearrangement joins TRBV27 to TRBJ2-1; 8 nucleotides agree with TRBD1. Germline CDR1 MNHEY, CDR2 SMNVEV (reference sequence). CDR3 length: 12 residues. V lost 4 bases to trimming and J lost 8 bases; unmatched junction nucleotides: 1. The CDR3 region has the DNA TGTGCCAGCAGTTACAGGGGGGATGAGCAGTTCTTC. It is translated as CASSYRGDEQFF.

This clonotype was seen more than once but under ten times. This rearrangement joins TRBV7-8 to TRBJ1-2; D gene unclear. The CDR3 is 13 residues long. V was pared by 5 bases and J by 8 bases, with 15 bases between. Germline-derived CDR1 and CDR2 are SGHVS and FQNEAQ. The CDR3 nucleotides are TGTGCCAGCAGCCCGATGGTTGCCTTGGGCTACACCTTC. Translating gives CASSPMVALGYTF.

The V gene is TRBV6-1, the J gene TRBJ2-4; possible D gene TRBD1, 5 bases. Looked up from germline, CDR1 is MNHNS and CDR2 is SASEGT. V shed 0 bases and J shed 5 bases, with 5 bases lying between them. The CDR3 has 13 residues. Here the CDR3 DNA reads TGTGCCAGCAGTGAAGCGGGGCAAAACATTCAGTACTTC. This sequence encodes CASSEAGQNIQYF.

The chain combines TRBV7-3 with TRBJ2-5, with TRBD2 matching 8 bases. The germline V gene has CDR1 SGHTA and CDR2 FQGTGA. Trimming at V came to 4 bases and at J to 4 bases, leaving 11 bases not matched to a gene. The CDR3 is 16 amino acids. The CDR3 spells CASSSRGGRGRETQYF. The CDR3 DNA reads TGTGCCAGCAGCTCTCGGGGGGGACGGGGACGAGAGACCCAGTACTTC.

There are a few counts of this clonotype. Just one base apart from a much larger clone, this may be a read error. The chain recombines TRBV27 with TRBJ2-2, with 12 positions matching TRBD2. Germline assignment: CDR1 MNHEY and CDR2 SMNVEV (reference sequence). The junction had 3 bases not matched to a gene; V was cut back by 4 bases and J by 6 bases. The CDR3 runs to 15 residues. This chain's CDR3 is CASSSSGGAPGELFF. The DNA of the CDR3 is TGTGCCAGCAGTTCTAGCGGGGGGGCGCCCGGGGAGCTGTTTTTT.

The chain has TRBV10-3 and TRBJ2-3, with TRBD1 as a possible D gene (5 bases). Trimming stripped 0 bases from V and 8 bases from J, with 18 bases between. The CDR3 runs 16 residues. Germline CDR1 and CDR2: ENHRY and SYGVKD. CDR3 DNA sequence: TGTGCCATCAGTGAGTCGACGACAGCCGCACCCGGTACGCAGTATTTT. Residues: CAISESTTAAPGTQYF.

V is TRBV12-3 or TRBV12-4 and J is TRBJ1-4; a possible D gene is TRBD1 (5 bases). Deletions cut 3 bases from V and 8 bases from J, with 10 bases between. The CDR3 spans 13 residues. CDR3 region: CASSFWGGEKLFF. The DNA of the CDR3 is TGTGCCAGCAGTTTTTGGGGGGGAGAAAAACTGTTTTTT.

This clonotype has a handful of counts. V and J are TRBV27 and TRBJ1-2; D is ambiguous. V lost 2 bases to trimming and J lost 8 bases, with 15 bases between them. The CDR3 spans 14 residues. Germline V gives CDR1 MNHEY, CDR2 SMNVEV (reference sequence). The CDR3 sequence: CASSLTGGDRGYTF. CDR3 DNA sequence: TGTGCCAGCAGTTTAACGGGAGGCGACCGGGGCTACACCTTC.

This CDR3 is CASRPTGGGGQETQYF. In nucleotides, the CDR3 is TGTGCCAGCAGACCGACCGGGGGTGGGGGCCAAGAGACCCAGTACTTC. This chain links TRBV7-2 with TRBJ2-5; D is perhaps TRBD2 (6 bases). Germline lookup yields CDR1 SGHTA and CDR2 FQGNSA. V shed 6 bases and J shed 1 base, with 18 bases lying between them. The length of the CDR3 is 16 residues.

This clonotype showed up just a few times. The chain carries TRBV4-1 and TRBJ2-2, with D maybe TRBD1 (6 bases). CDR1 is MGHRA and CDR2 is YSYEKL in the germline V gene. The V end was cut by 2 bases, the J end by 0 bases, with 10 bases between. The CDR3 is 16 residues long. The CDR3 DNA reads TGCGCCAGCAGCCAATTGCAGGGGACGAACACCGGGGAGCTGTTTTTT. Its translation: CASSQLQGTNTGELFF.

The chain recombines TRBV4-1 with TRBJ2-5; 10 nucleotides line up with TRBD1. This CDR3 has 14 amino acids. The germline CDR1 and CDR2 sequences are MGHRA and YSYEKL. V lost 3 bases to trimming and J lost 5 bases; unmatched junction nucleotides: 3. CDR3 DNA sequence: TGCGCCAGCAGCCAGACAGGGGGCCGGGAGACCCAGTACTTC. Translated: CASSQTGGRETQYF.

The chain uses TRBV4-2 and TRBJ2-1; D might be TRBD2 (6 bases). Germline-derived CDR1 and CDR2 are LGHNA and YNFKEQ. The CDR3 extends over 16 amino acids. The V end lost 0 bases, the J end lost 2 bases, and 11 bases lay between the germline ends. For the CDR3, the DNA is TGTGCCAGCAGCCAAGAGGGACTTTACGCCTACAATGAGCAGTTCTTC. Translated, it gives CASSQEGLYAYNEQFF.

CDR3: CASSPVSGAYNEQFF. The CDR3 DNA follows: TGTGCCAGCAGTCCAGTTAGCGGGGCATACAATGAGCAGTTCTTC. The V call is TRBV7-2, the J call TRBJ2-1; 8 bases align to TRBD2. The V gene's germline CDR1 is SGHTA and CDR2 FQGNSA. There are 15 residues in the CDR3. The J segment lost 4 bases and the V segment lost 6 bases, leaving 8 bases of the junction unmatched.

The CDR3 protein is CASSPGGATETQYF. The CDR3 DNA reads as TGTGCCAGCAGTCCCGGGGGGGCGACAGAGACCCAGTACTTC. V usage is TRBV28 and J usage is TRBJ2-5; 8 nucleotides align to TRBD2. The V gene end was trimmed by 5 bases and the J gene end by 4 bases; junction bases not matched to a gene: 6. The germline V gene encodes CDR1 MDHEN and CDR2 SYDVKM. The CDR3 sequence is 14 residues long.

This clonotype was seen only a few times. CDR3 nucleotides: TGTGCCAGCGAGCGTGTGCCAGGGATCGAGCAGTACTTC. This translates into CASERVPGIEQYF. The rearrangement joins TRBV5-4 to TRBJ2-7; TRBD1 might be the D (5 bases). The CDR3 length is 13 residues. The germline V gene encodes CDR1 SGHNT and CDR2 YYREEE (reference sequence). The V end was cut by 7 bases, the J end by 6 bases, with 17 bases between.

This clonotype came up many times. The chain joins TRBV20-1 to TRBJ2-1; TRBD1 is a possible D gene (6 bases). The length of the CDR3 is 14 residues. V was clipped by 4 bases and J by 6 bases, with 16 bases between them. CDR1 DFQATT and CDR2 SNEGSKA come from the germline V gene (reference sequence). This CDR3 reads CSAIRGVTGNEQFF. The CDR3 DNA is TGCAGTGCTATCAGGGGTGTGACGGGCAATGAGCAGTTCTTC.

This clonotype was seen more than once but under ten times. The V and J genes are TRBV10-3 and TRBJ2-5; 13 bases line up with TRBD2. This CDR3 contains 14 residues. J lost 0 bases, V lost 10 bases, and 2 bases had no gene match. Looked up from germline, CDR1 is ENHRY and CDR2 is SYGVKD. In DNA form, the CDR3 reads TGTGCCAGCGGACTAGCGGGAGACCAAGAGACCCAGTACTTC. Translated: CASGLAGDQETQYF.

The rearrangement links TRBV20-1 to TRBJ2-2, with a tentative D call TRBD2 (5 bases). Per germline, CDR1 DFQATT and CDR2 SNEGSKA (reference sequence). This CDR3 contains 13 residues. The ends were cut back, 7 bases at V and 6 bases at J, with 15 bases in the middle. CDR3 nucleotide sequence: TGCAGTGTCACTGGACGGACTTCCGGGGAGCTGTTTTTT. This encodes CSVTGRTSGELFF.

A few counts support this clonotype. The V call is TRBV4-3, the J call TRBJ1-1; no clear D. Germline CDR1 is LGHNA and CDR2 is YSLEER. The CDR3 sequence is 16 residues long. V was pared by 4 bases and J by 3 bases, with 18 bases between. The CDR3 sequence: CASSPPRQSRHTEAFF. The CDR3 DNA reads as TGCGCCAGCAGCCCACCCCGGCAGTCCCGACACACTGAAGCTTTCTTT.